These T cell receptor beta chains were read from a single sample in a study of OX40 agonist ivuxolimab in advanced cancers. The table came from immunoSEQ multiplex PCR; TCRdb's copy has only in-frame clones and leaves some out. The sample has more than 75,000 clones, approximately 81% seen once. The source was CD4+ or CD8+ T cells sorted from blood, collected in a trial of the OX40 agonist ivuxolimab. These receptors were obtained from an adult with an advanced solid tumor such as melanoma, head and neck, liver or kidney cancer. Each CDR3 is given with its conserved first and last residue. The D gene is left open where the match is weak. Size values are once, few and many counts, or a class for expanded clones, and some rows have none.

V: TRBV10-3; J: TRBJ2-3; size: NA; D: NA; DNA: TGTGCCATCAGTGGGTGGGACACGACAGATACGCAGTATTTT; CDR3: CAISGWDTTDTQYF
V: TRBV30; J: TRBJ2-7; size: NA; D: NA; DNA: TGTGCCTGGAGTCGAGCCCTCCCAGACGAGCAGTACTTC; CDR3: CAWSRALPDEQYF
V: TRBV11-3; J: TRBJ2-1; size: NA; D: NA; DNA: TGTGCCAGCAGCTTAGAGACTCAGGGTAACAATGAGCAGTTCTTC; CDR3: CASSLETQGNNEQFF
V: TRBV5-6; J: TRBJ1-6; size: NA; D: TRBD1; DNA: TGTGCCAGCAGCTCCCCAGGGGACAGCTCCTATAATTCACCCCTCCACTTT; CDR3: CASSSPGDSSYNSPLHF
V: TRBV18; J: TRBJ1-2; size: NA; D: NA; DNA: TGTGCCAGCTCACCCGGTGACAGGACCTATGGCTACACCTTC; CDR3: CASSPGDRTYGYTF
V: TRBV6-1; J: TRBJ2-5; size: NA; D: TRBD1; DNA: TGTGCCAGCAGAGACAGGGGCGGGGAGACCCAGTACTTC; CDR3: CASRDRGGETQYF
V: TRBV11-3; J: TRBJ2-1; size: NA; D: NA; DNA: TGTGCCAGCAGCTTAGATTTCGGACTCGGGGGTTACAATGAGCAGTTCTTC; CDR3: CASSLDFGLGGYNEQFF
V: TRBV7-2; J: TRBJ2-5; size: NA; D: TRBD2; DNA: TGTGCCAGCAGCTTATCAGCGGGGGGTAGGCAAGAGACCCAGTACTTC; CDR3: CASSLSAGGRQETQYF
V: TRBV28; J: TRBJ2-7; size: NA; D: TRBD2; DNA: TGTGCCAGCAGTTTGCGTAGCGGGGCCTCCTCCTACGAGCAGTACTTC; CDR3: CASSLRSGASSYEQYF
V: TRBV15; J: TRBJ2-2; size: few; D: NA; DNA: TGTGCCACCAGCAGAGGGGGGGCGCGTACCGGGGAGCTGTTTTTT; CDR3: CATSRGGARTGELFF
V: TRBV18; J: TRBJ2-3; size: once; D: NA; DNA: TGTGCCAGCTCACCAGTGGGTAGCCCAGATACGCAGTATTTT; CDR3: CASSPVGSPDTQYF
V: TRBV5-1; J: TRBJ2-3; size: NA; D: NA; DNA: TGCGCCAGCAGCTTGTATGGCAGGGCGACAGATACGCAGTATTTT; CDR3: CASSLYGRATDTQYF
V: TRBV6-6; J: TRBJ2-7; size: NA; D: TRBD2; DNA: TGTGCCAGCAGGCTTGCGGGGGAAAAGTACGAGCAGTACTTC; CDR3: CASRLAGEKYEQYF
V: TRBV2; J: TRBJ1-6; size: NA; D: NA; DNA: TGTGCCAGCAGCTTCATAGATTCACCCCTCCACTTT; CDR3: CASSFIDSPLHF
V: TRBV19; J: TRBJ1-5; size: NA; D: NA; DNA: TGTGCCAGTAGTATCCTGGGAACGAATCAGCCCCAGCATTTT; CDR3: CASSILGTNQPQHF
V: TRBV25-1; J: TRBJ1-2; size: NA; D: NA; DNA: TGTGCCAGCAATCAACAGGGATCGGGAGGCTACACCTTC; CDR3: CASNQQGSGGYTF
V: TRBV14; J: TRBJ1-1; size: NA; D: NA; DNA: TGTGCCAGCAGCGAACGGGGGGCGCGGACTGAAGCTTTCTTT; CDR3: CASSERGARTEAFF
V: TRBV28; J: TRBJ1-2; size: NA; D: TRBD1; DNA: TGTGCCAGCAGTTTAAGTGGTAGGGGGCCCTATGGCTACACCTTC; CDR3: CASSLSGRGPYGYTF
V: TRBV27; J: TRBJ1-5; size: NA; D: NA; DNA: TGTGCCAGCAGGCAGTTAATTAGCAATCAGCCCCAGCATTTT; CDR3: CASRQLISNQPQHF
V: TRBV5-8; J: TRBJ2-3; size: NA; D: TRBD2; DNA: TGTGCCAGCAGCTTGCGGGGGGTAGCAGATACGCAGTATTTT; CDR3: CASSLRGVADTQYF
V: TRBV10-3; J: TRBJ1-2; size: few; D: TRBD1; DNA: TGTGCCATCAGTGAGCGACAGGGGGCTGGCTACACCTTC; CDR3: CAISERQGAGYTF
V: TRBV21-1; J: TRBJ1-5; size: NA; D: NA; DNA: TGTGCCAGCAGCAAAGATAGGACAGGGTGGTATCAGCCCCAGCATTTT; CDR3: CASSKDRTGWYQPQHF
V: TRBV5-1; J: TRBJ1-1; size: NA; D: NA; DNA: TGCGCCAGCAGCCTTTTACTGGGAACTGAAGCTTTCTTT; CDR3: CASSLLLGTEAFF
V: TRBV5-4; J: TRBJ2-2; size: once; D: NA; DNA: TGTGCCAGCAGCGACGACAGGTGGGGGGCTAACACCGGGGAGCTGTTTTTT; CDR3: CASSDDRWGANTGELFF
V: TRBV5-1; J: TRBJ1-1; size: once; D: TRBD1; DNA: TGCGCCAGCAGCTTGGTGACAGGGGGCAACACTGAAGCTTTCTTT; CDR3: CASSLVTGGNTEAFF
V: TRBV29-1; J: TRBJ2-5; size: NA; D: NA; DNA: TGCAGCGTTGATTTTGGGACGGTGAAAGAGACCCAGTACTTC; CDR3: CSVDFGTVKETQYF
V: TRBV6-5; J: TRBJ1-5; size: NA; D: NA; DNA: TGTGCCAGCAGTTACTACCAGGGCAATCAGCCCCAGCATTTT; CDR3: CASSYYQGNQPQHF
V: TRBV2; J: TRBJ2-2; size: few; D: NA; DNA: TGTGCCAGCAGTGGGGTACTTACCGGGGAGCTGTTTTTT; CDR3: CASSGVLTGELFF
V: TRBV14; J: TRBJ2-5; size: NA; D: TRBD2; DNA: TGTGCCAGCAGCCAAGGTACTAGCGGATCTCAAGAGACCCAGTACTTC; CDR3: CASSQGTSGSQETQYF
V: TRBV9; J: TRBJ2-5; size: NA; D: NA; DNA: TGTGCCAGCAGCCCCCTGGGTGGAGAGACCCAGTACTTC; CDR3: CASSPLGGETQYF
V: TRBV6-6; J: TRBJ1-5; size: NA; D: NA; DNA: TGTGCCAGCAGTTACTCGGGGCTGGACAATCAGCCCCAGCATTTT; CDR3: CASSYSGLDNQPQHF
V: TRBV6-4; J: TRBJ2-1; size: NA; D: TRBD1; DNA: TGTGCCAGCAGGGTGGACAGGGGTCAGTACAATGAGCAGTTCTTC; CDR3: CASRVDRGQYNEQFF
V: TRBV19; J: TRBJ1-1; size: NA; D: TRBD1; DNA: TGTGCCAGTAGTATCAAAGGGGGCAGGACTGAAGCTTTCTTT; CDR3: CASSIKGGRTEAFF
V: TRBV12-5; J: TRBJ1-6; size: few; D: NA; DNA: TGTGCTAGTGGTTTGCTCACAGGGAAGGGAGGTTCACCCCTCCACTTT; CDR3: CASGLLTGKGGSPLHF
V: TRBV19; J: TRBJ2-1; size: NA; D: NA; DNA: TGTGCCAGTAGTTACCGGGACTCGGGTTCCTACAATGAGCAGTTCTTC; CDR3: CASSYRDSGSYNEQFF
V: TRBV14; J: TRBJ1-6; size: NA; D: NA; DNA: TGTGCCAGCAGCCAAGCGCGGGTTTCACCCCTCCACTTT; CDR3: CASSQARVSPLHF
V: TRBV2; J: TRBJ1-6; size: NA; D: TRBD1; DNA: TGTGCCAGCAGGGGGGAGACAGGGTGGACACCCCTCCACTTT; CDR3: CASRGETGWTPLHF
V: TRBV30; J: TRBJ2-3; size: NA; D: NA; DNA: TGTGCCCGGAGCATAATTACAGATACGCAGTATTTT; CDR3: CARSIITDTQYF
V: TRBV7-7; J: TRBJ2-2; size: NA; D: TRBD1; DNA: TGTGCCAGCAGCCGGGACAGGGCTGCCGGGGAGCTGTTTTTT; CDR3: CASSRDRAAGELFF
V: TRBV7-8; J: TRBJ1-2; size: few; D: TRBD1; DNA: TGTGCCAGCAGCCGAGACAGGGACGGCTACACCTTC; CDR3: CASSRDRDGYTF